Below, 2 T cell receptor beta chains from the same sample are listed, as sequenced in a study of T cell responses to AZD1222 COVID-19 vaccine. The method was immunoSEQ multiplex PCR; TCRdb's version includes in-frame clones alone and lacks a portion of them. This sample has over 110,000 clones; under 95% occur once, and the top ten carry 2.5% to 3.5%. Specimen: peripheral blood, collected on day 0 of AZD1222 vaccination. These receptors originate from an adult in good health.

The rearrangement links TRBV7-8 to TRBJ1-6, with 9 bases aligning to TRBD1. CDR1 and CDR2 from the germline V gene are SGHVS and FQNEAQ. CDR3 length: 14 residues. V dropped 5 bases and J dropped 7; count of bases not matched to a gene: 3. The CDR3, as DNA: TGTGCCAGCAGCCTCGGGACAGGGAATTCACCCCTCCACTTT. It specifies CASSLGTGNSPLHF.

The CDR3 bases are TGCGCCAGCAGCTTGGGGACAGGGCGGGAGAATGAGCAGTTCTTC. As protein: CASSLGTGRENEQFF. This sequence joins TRBV5-1 and TRBJ2-1; weak D call: TRBD1 (8 bases). Trimming pared 0 bases from V and 7 bases from J, leaving 14 bases between. This CDR3 is 15 amino acids long. Germline V gene data show CDR1 as SGHRS and CDR2 as YFSETQ. The whole variable domain, remainder taken from reference TRBV5-1 and TRBJ2-1, is KAGVTQTPRYLIKTRGQQVTLSCSPISGHRSVSWYQQTPGQGLQFLFEYFSETQRNKGNFPGRFSGRQFSNSRSEMNVSTLELGDSALYLCASSLGTGRENEQFFGPGTRLTVL.